These T cell receptor beta chains were read from a single sample in a study of OX40 agonist ivuxolimab in advanced cancers. Produced via immunoSEQ multiplex PCR; TCRdb's table is partial and in-frame only. The sample contains approximately 68,000 clones, roughly 80% of which appear only once. The starting material was CD4+ or CD8+ T cells sorted from blood, obtained in a trial of the OX40 agonist ivuxolimab. The receptors were gathered from an adult with an advanced solid tumor such as melanoma, head and neck, liver or kidney cancer. Each CDR3 is given with its conserved first and last residue. Each record gives: D gene, clone size, V gene, J gene, CDR3 DNA, CDR3 protein. D genes are given only for firm matches. Some rows have no size entry. The others give once, few or many, or a class for an expanded clone.

TRBD1	-	TRBV11-2	TRBJ2-1	TGTGCCAGCAGCTTATCACAGGGGGGATACAATGAGCAGTTCTTC	CASSLSQGGYNEQFF
-	-	TRBV28	TRBJ2-3	TGTGCCAGCAGTCCCCCTCCGGGGAGTTTAAGGCAGTATTTT	CASSPPPGSLRQYF
TRBD1	-	TRBV7-9	TRBJ1-5	TGTGCCAGCAGCCCCGGACAGGTAGATCAGCCCCAGCATTTT	CASSPGQVDQPQHF
TRBD1	-	TRBV28	TRBJ1-2	TGTGCCAGCAGTCCAATCCGGACAGGGGGTTCCTATGGCTACACCTTC	CASSPIRTGGSYGYTF
TRBD1	-	TRBV6-7	TRBJ1-5	TGTGCCAGCAGTCCACCGGCCAAACAGGGGAATCAGCCCCAGCATTTT	CASSPPAKQGNQPQHF
-	-	TRBV10-2	TRBJ1-4	TGCGCCAGCAGTGAGTCCTCCGGGGGAGGAGGGCCTAGGATTAATGAAAAACTGTTTTTT	CASSESSGGGGPRINEKLFF
-	-	TRBV27	TRBJ2-2	TGTGCCAGCAGACTGGACAGAATCAACACCGGGGAGCTGTTTTTT	CASRLDRINTGELFF
-	-	TRBV19	TRBJ1-1	TGTGCCAGTAGTAGGGGTCTCACTGAAGCTTTCTTT	CASSRGLTEAFF
-	-	TRBV21-1	TRBJ1-2	TGTGCCAGCAGCAAAGATGGAGCGGGCTACACCTTC	CASSKDGAGYTF
TRBD1	once	TRBV6-6	TRBJ1-5	TGTGCCAGCAGGGCGGACAGGGGAGGCAATCAGCCCCAGCATTTT	CASRADRGGNQPQHF